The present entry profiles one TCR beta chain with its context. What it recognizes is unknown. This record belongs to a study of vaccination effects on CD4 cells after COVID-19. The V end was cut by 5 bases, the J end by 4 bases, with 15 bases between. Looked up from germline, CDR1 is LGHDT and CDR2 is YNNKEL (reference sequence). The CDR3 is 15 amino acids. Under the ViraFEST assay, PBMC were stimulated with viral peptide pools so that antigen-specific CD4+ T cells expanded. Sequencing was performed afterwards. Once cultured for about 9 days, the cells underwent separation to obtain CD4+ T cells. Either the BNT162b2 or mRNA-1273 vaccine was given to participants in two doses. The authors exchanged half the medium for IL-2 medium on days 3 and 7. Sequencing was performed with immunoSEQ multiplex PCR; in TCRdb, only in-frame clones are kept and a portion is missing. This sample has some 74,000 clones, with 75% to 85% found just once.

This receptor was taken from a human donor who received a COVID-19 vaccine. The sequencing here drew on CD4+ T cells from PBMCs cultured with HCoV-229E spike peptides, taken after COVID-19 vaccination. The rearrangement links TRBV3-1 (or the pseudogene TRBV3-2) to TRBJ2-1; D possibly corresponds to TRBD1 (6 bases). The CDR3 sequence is CASSLSGTTYNEQFF. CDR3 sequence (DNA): TGTGCCAGCAGCTTATCCGGGACAACTTACAATGAGCAGTTCTTC.